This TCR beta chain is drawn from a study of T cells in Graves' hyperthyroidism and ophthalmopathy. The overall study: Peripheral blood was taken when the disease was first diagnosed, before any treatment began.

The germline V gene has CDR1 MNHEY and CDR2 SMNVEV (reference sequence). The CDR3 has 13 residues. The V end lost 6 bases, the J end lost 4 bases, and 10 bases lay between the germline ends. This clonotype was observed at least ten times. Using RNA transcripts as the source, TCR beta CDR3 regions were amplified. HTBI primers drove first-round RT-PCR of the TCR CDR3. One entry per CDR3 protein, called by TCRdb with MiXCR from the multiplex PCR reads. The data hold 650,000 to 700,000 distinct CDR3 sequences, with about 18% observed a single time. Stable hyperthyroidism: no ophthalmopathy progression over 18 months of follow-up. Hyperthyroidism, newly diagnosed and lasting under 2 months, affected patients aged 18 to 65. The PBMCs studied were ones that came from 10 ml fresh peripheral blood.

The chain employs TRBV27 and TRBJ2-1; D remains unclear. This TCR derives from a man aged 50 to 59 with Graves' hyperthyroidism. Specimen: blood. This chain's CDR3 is CASSPGRYNEQFF. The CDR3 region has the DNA TGTGCCAGCAGCCCTGGACGGTACAATGAGCAGTTCTTC.